These 26 T cell receptor beta chains were sequenced from one sample in a study of identical twins. TCRdb itself ran the 5' RACE reads through MiXCR, one entry per CDR3 protein. The sample yields roughly 250,000 distinct CDR3 sequences, over 11% seen once. The sample was memory (CD45RO+) T cells sorted from blood. Receptor source: a young woman in good health.

This clonotype has at least ten counts. J is TRBJ2-3 and V is TRBV6-4, with 13 nucleotides matching TRBD2. Germline CDR1 and CDR2: MRHNA and SNTAGT. The CDR3 spans 21 residues. Trimming at V came to 7 bases and at J to 0 bases, leaving 19 bases not matched to a gene. The CDR3 nucleotides are TGTGCCAGCAAAAGGACGCACGGGACTAGCGGGAAGAGCTACAGCACAGATACGCAGTATTTT. Residues: CASKRTHGTSGKSYSTDTQYF.

This clonotype was recorded at least ten times. The chain carries TRBV7-9 and TRBJ1-1; a weak D match, TRBD1 (5 bases). The CDR3 totals 12 residues. Germline values: CDR1 SEHNR, CDR2 FQNEAQ (reference sequence). The germline V and J ends were trimmed by 9 bases and 1 base, with 9 bases remaining between them. The CDR3 DNA follows: TGTGCCAGTGGGGGTCGGAACACTGAAGCTTTCTTT. Amino acids: CASGGRNTEAFF.

The chain links TRBV20-1 to TRBJ1-2, with D perhaps matching TRBD1 (5 bases). The V gene's germline CDR1 is DFQATT and CDR2 SNEGSKA (reference sequence). The CDR3 extends over 14 amino acids. V gave up 1 base and J gave up 8 bases, with 17 bases separating them. CDR3 coding DNA: TGCAGTGCTAGAGGGGGGGAGACGACGGCCGGCTACACCTTC. It codes for CSARGGETTAGYTF.

The chain joins TRBV9 to TRBJ2-2, with 8 bases identical to TRBD1. The CDR3 contains 14 residues. V lost 7 bases and J lost 3; bases outside the gene matches: 5. Germline CDR1 and CDR2: SGDLS and YYNGEE. The CDR3 here is CASGGQGDTGELFF. The CDR3 nucleotides are TGTGCCAGCGGAGGACAGGGCGACACCGGGGAGCTGTTTTTT.

A few counts support this clonotype. The chain is built from TRBV7-2 and TRBJ2-7; D may correspond to TRBD1 or TRBD2 (5 bases each). Germline V gene data show CDR1 as SGHTA and CDR2 as FQGNSA. This CDR3 comprises 15 residues. V was shortened by 0 bases and J by 4 bases, with 13 bases between the two germline ends. In nucleotides, the CDR3 is TGTGCCAGCAGCTTAGCCCAGGGTGGGAGTTACGAGCAGTACTTC. Protein product: CASSLAQGGSYEQYF. Variable domain in full (rest from reference TRBV7-2 and TRBJ2-7): GAGVSQSPSNKVTEKGKDVELRCDPISGHTALYWYRQSLGQGLEFLIYFQGNSAPDKSGLPSDRFSAERTGGSVSTLTIQRTQQEDSAVYLCASSLAQGGSYEQYFGPGTRLTVT.

The table lists this clonotype with many counts. V and J are TRBV27 and TRBJ1-4; 7 bases map to TRBD1. The V segment lost 5 bases and the J segment 8 bases; nucleotides outside the gene matches: 14. CDR3 size: 16 residues. Germline CDR1 and CDR2: MNHEY and SMNVEV (reference sequence). The CDR3 DNA reads TGTGCCAGCAGTATCCTCTCCCCACCGGGACAGGAAAAACTGTTTTTT. It specifies CASSILSPPGQEKLFF. Using reference TRBV27 and TRBJ1-4 for the parts outside the CDR3, the full variable domain is EAQVTQNPRYLITVTGKKLTVTCSQNMNHEYMSWYRQDPGLGLRQIYYSMNVEVTDKGDVPEGYKVSRKEKRNFPLILESPSPNQTSLYFCASSILSPPGQEKLFFGSGTQLSVL.

The genes are TRBV7-9 and TRBJ2-3; D remains unclear. Per the germline V gene, CDR1 is SEHNR and CDR2 is FQNEAQ (reference sequence). The CDR3 extends over 11 amino acids. Trimming cost V 5 bases and J 6 bases, with 6 bases left between them. The chain's CDR3 is CASSRYDTQYF. The CDR3 region has the DNA TGTGCCAGCAGCAGATACGATACGCAGTATTTT. The full variable domain, rest sourced from reference TRBV7-9 and TRBJ2-3, is DTGVSQNPRHKITKRGQNVTFRCDPISEHNRLYWYRQTLGQGPEFLTYFQNEAQLEKSRLLSDRFSAERPKGSFSTLEIQRTEQGDSAMYLCASSRYDTQYFGPGTRLTVL.

The chain uses TRBV6-2 or TRBV6-3 and TRBJ1-3; perhaps TRBD1 as D (5 bases). The V end was cut by 6 bases, the J end by 5 bases, with 14 bases between. Germline V gene sequence: CDR1 MNHEY, CDR2 SVGEGT. The CDR3 has 14 residues. The CDR3 nucleotides read TGTGCCAGCAGCTCCTCGGGGCCGAGAAACACCATATATTTT. Translating it yields CASSSSGPRNTIYF.

J is TRBJ2-3 and V is TRBV9; 9 positions match TRBD2. J lost 7 bases, V lost 0 bases, and 6 bases had no gene match. Looked up from germline, CDR1 is SGDLS and CDR2 is YYNGEE. This CDR3 has 15 residues. The DNA for the CDR3 is TGTGCCAGCAGCGTAGCGGTACTAGCGGGTCATACGCAGTATTTT. This translates into CASSVAVLAGHTQYF.

The chain links TRBV4-1 to TRBJ2-5; 7 bases are a match to TRBD1. Germline-derived CDR1 and CDR2 are MGHRA and YSYEKL. Trimming cost V 1 base and J 4 bases; bases outside gene matches: 6. This CDR3 region has 15 residues. The CDR3 region has the DNA TGCGCCAGCAGCCAAGGACAGGGCACTACAGAGACCCAGTACTTC. This codes for CASSQGQGTTETQYF.

The chain is built from TRBV5-1 and TRBJ2-5; 8 bases align to TRBD2. CDR1 and CDR2 from the germline V gene are SGHRS and YFSETQ. Trimming cost V 7 bases and J 5 bases; bases outside gene matches: 7. The CDR3 is 13 residues long. Here the CDR3 reads CASGPGGFETQYF. CDR3 coding DNA: TGCGCCAGCGGTCCGGGAGGGTTCGAGACCCAGTACTTC.

This clonotype was counted between two and nine times. The rearrangement links TRBV6-1 to TRBJ2-1; 8 nucleotides line up with TRBD2. This CDR3 contains 13 residues. V lost 6 bases, J lost 14 bases, and 12 bases stayed unmatched. Germline-derived CDR1 and CDR2 are MNHNS and SASEGT. The CDR3 sequence: CASRSAGTRYEFF. In nucleotides, the CDR3 is TGTGCCAGCAGGTCCGCCGGGACTAGGTATGAGTTCTTC.

In this sample, this clonotype turned up a few times. The rearrangement links TRBV7-2 to TRBJ2-7; D perhaps matches TRBD2 (6 bases). Trimming removed 5 bases at V and 0 bases at J, with 14 bases between. The CDR3 has 15 residues. Germline V CDR1 and CDR2: SGHTA, FQGNSA. The CDR3 reads CASSQVTGGSYEQYF. The CDR3 bases are TGTGCCAGCAGCCAGGTCACCGGGGGCTCCTACGAGCAGTACTTC.

The chain has TRBV5-5 and TRBJ2-7; D gene ambiguous. The CDR3 consists of 13 residues. Germline values: CDR1 SGHKS, CDR2 YYEKEE (reference sequence). V was clipped by 9 bases and J by 7 bases, with 20 bases between them. DNA of the CDR3: TGTGCCATGAGCCCCGAGCTCCTCTTGGAGCAGTACTTC. The encoded protein is CAMSPELLLEQYF. Full variable domain (remainder filled in from reference TRBV5-5 and TRBJ2-7): DAGVTQSPTHLIKTRGQQVTLRCSPISGHKSVSWYQQVLGQGPQFIFQYYEKEERGRGNFPDRFSARQFPNYSSELNVNALLLGDSALYLCAMSPELLLEQYFGPGTRLTVT.

This clonotype was seen more than once but under ten times. The CDR3 is CASKNDGSWETQYF. CDR3 DNA: TGTGCCAGTAAGAACGACGGAAGTTGGGAGACCCAGTACTTC. The chain employs TRBV2 and TRBJ2-5; D is ambiguous. The CDR3 length is 14 residues. CDR1 is SNHLY and CDR2 is FYNNEI in the germline V gene. The V and J ends lost 9 bases and 5 bases respectively, with 19 bases between them.

This chain uses TRBV15 with TRBJ2-7, with D possibly being TRBD2 (6 bases). Germline values: CDR1 LNHNV, CDR2 YYDKDF (reference sequence). The CDR3 spans 12 residues. Between the trimmed V and J ends, which lost 1 base and 6 bases, there was a span of 7 bases. The CDR3 sequence is CATSRVGGEQYF. The CDR3 nucleotides read TGTGCCACCAGCAGAGTGGGGGGCGAGCAGTACTTC.

This clonotype was seen many times. This chain links TRBV15 with TRBJ2-1; weak D call: TRBD2 (5 bases). This CDR3 comprises 16 residues. The V end was cut by 0 bases, the J end by 0 bases, with 9 bases between. Germline V gene data show CDR1 as LNHNV and CDR2 as YYDKDF (reference sequence). CDR3: CATSRDITSSYNEQFF. Here the CDR3 DNA reads TGTGCCACCAGCAGAGATATAACTAGCTCCTACAATGAGCAGTTCTTC.

This chain connects TRBV12-3 or TRBV12-4 to TRBJ1-1, with D possibly being TRBD1 (5 bases). The V end lost 1 base, the J end lost 11 bases, and 23 bases lay between the germline ends. The CDR3 has 16 amino acids. The CDR3 reads CASSLETGPDLRQAFF. CDR3 sequence (DNA): TGTGCCAGCAGTTTAGAAACAGGACCGGACTTGAGGCAGGCTTTCTTT.

This clonotype was found a few times. DNA of the CDR3: TGTGCCAGCAGCTTGCGATACGGATTGTCATCCTACAATGAGCAGTTCTTC. As protein: CASSLRYGLSSYNEQFF. The rearrangement uses TRBV5-8 and TRBJ2-1; D is unresolved. Trimming took off 1 base at V and 1 base at J, with 15 bases between the two ends. The CDR3 sequence is 17 residues long. Germline V gene lookup returns CDR1 SGHTS and CDR2 YDEGEE.

This clonotype was seen only a few times. CDR3 residues: CASQDSSYNSPLHF. CDR3 coding DNA: TGTGCCAGTCAGGACAGCTCCTATAATTCACCCCTCCACTTT. The chain is built from TRBV6-1 and TRBJ1-6, with TRBD1 as a possible D gene (6 bases). V lost 9 bases to trimming and J lost 0 bases, with 9 bases between them. This CDR3 has 14 residues. Germline-derived CDR1 and CDR2 are MNHNS and SASEGT.

This chain connects TRBV28 to TRBJ2-5; a possible D gene is TRBD2 (5 bases). Germline-derived CDR1 and CDR2 are MDHEN and SYDVKM. V was pared by 8 bases and J by 5 bases, with 18 bases between. This CDR3 region has 14 residues. CDR3 in DNA: TGTGCCAGCTCCCCCGAAGCGGCCATGGAGACCCAGTACTTC. This encodes CASSPEAAMETQYF.

This clonotype was recorded a few times. The CDR3 loop is CASGELAGETQYF. In DNA, the CDR3 is TGTGCCAGCGGGGAACTAGCTGGAGAGACCCAGTACTTC. The chain carries TRBV6-1 and TRBJ2-5; weak D call: TRBD2 (6 bases). Germline lookup yields CDR1 MNHNS and CDR2 SASEGT. This CDR3 has 13 amino acids. Trimming removed 8 bases from V and 4 bases from J, with 14 bases in between.

This sequence joins TRBV18 and TRBJ2-3; TRBD2 agrees at 7 bases. The CDR3 is 13 residues long. V lost 5 bases to trimming and J lost 6 bases; unmatched junction nucleotides: 5. The V gene's germline CDR1 is KGHSH and CDR2 LQKENI. The CDR3 sequence is CASSSPGGDTQYF. In nucleotides, the CDR3 is TGTGCCAGCTCATCCCCGGGAGGCGATACGCAGTATTTT.

This clonotype has ten or more counts. This chain joins TRBV5-1 and TRBJ1-5; tentative D call: TRBD1 (5 bases). Trimming stripped 5 bases from V and 5 bases from J, with 11 bases between. The CDR3 contains 13 residues. Germline assignment: CDR1 SGHRS and CDR2 YFSETQ. Here the CDR3 reads CASSREGHQPQHF. The CDR3 nucleotides read TGCGCCAGCAGTAGGGAGGGACATCAGCCCCAGCATTTT.

This sequence joins TRBV20-1 and TRBJ1-4; no firm D call. Per germline, CDR1 DFQATT and CDR2 SNEGSKA (reference sequence). This CDR3 region has 14 residues. The ends were cut back, 3 bases at V and 0 bases at J, with 8 bases in the middle. The CDR3 coding sequence is TGCAGTGCTAGGGTCGGAACAACTAATGAAAAACTGTTTTTT. Amino acids: CSARVGTTNEKLFF.

The count of this clonotype is one. The chain joins TRBV20-1 to TRBJ1-5; a possible D gene is TRBD1 (6 bases). Trimming pared 1 base from V and 3 bases from J, leaving 10 bases between. CDR3 length: 14 residues. Germline assignment: CDR1 DFQATT and CDR2 SNEGSKA (reference sequence). The DNA of the CDR3 is TGCAGTGCTAGAGCAGGGGCTAACAATCAGCCCCAGCATTTT. It encodes CSARAGANNQPQHF.